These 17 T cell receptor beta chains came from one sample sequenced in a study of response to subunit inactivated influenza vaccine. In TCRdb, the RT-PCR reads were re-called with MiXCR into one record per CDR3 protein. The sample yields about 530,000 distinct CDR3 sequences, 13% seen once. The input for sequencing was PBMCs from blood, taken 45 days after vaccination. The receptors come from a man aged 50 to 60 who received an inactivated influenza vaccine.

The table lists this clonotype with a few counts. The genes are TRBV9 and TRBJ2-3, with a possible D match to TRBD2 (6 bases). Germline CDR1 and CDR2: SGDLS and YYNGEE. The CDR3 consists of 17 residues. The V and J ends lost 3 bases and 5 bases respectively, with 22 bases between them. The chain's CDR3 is CASSAKPGETFIDTQYF. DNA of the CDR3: TGTGCCAGCAGCGCCAAGCCGGGGGAAACGTTCATAGATACGCAGTATTTT. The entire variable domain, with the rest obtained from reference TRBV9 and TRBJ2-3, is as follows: DSGVTQTPKHLITATGQRVTLRCSPRSGDLSVYWYQQSLDQGLQFLIQYYNGEERAKGNILERFSAQQFPDLHSELNLSSLELGDSALYFCASSAKPGETFIDTQYFGPGTRLTVL.

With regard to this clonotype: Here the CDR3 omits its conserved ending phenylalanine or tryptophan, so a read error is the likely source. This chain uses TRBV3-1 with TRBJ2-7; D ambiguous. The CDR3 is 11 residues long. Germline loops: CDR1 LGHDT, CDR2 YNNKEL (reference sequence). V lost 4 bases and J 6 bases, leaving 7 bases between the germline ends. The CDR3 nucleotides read TGTGCCAGCAGCCTTTGGGGCGAGCAGTACATC. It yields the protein CASSLWGEQYI.

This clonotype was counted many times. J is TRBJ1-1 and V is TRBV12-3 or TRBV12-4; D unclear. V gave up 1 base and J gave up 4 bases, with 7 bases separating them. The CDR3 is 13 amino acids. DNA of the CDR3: TGTGCCAGCAGTTTAGTTGGATTCACTGAAGCTTTCTTT. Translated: CASSLVGFTEAFF.

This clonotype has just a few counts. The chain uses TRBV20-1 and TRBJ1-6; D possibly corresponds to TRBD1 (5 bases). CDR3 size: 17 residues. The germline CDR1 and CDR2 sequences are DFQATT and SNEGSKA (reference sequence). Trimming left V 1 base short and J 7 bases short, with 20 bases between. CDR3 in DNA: TGCAGTGCTAGAGTCGTCACGCGGTCAGGGTTGAATTCACCCCTCCACTTT. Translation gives CSARVVTRSGLNSPLHF.

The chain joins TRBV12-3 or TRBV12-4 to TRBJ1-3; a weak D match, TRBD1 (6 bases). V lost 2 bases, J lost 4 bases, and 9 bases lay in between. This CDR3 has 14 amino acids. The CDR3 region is CASSLWGHGNTIYF. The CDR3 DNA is TGTGCCAGCAGTTTATGGGGGCACGGAAACACCATATATTTT.

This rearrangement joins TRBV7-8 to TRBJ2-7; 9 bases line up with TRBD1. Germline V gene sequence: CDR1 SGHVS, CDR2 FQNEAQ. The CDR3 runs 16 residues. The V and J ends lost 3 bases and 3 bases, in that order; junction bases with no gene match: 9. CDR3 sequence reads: CASSLSRTGVYYEQYF. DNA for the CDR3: TGTGCCAGCAGCTTGAGCCGGACAGGGGTCTACTACGAGCAGTACTTC.

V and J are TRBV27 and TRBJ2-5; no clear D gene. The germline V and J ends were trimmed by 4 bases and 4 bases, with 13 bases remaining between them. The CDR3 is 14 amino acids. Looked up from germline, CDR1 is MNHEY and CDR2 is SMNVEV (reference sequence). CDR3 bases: TGTGCCAGCAGTTCAACAAGGGTGTCAGAGACCCAGTACTTC. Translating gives CASSSTRVSETQYF.

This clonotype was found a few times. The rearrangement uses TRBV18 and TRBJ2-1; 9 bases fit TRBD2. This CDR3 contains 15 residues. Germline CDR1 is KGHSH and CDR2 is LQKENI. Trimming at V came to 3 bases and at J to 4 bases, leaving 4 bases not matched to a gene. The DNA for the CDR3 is TGTGCCAGCTCACCGGCGACTAGCGGATACAATGAGCAGTTCTTC. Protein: CASSPATSGYNEQFF.

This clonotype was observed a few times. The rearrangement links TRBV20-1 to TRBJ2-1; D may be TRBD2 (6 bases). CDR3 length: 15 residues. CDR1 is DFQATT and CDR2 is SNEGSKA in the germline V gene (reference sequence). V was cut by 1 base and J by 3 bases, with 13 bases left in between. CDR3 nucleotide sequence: TGCAGTGCTAGAGTGGGGGGAGGTCTCTACAATGAGCAGTTCTTC. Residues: CSARVGGGLYNEQFF.

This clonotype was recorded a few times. DNA of the CDR3: TGCGCCAGCAGCCAAGATCATCCAGGGCACTACGAGCAGTACTTC. Amino acid sequence: CASSQDHPGHYEQYF. The chain uses TRBV4-3 and TRBJ2-7, with D tentatively TRBD1 (5 bases). V was cut by 0 bases and J by 3 bases, with 12 bases left in between. In germline, CDR1 is LGHNA, CDR2 YSLEER. CDR3 length: 15 amino acids.

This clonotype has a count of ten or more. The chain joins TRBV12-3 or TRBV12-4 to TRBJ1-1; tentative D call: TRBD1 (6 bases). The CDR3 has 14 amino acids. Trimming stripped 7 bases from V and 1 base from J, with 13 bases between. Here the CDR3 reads CASTRDTKNTEAFF. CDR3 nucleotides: TGTGCCAGCACCCGGGACACAAAGAACACTGAAGCTTTCTTT.

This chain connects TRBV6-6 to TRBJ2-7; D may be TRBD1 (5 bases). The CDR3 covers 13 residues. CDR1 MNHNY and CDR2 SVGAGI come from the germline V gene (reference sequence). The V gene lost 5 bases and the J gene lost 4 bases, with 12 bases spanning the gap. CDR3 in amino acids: CASSPRVGYEQYF. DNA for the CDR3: TGTGCCAGCAGTCCCAGGGTTGGGTACGAGCAGTACTTC.

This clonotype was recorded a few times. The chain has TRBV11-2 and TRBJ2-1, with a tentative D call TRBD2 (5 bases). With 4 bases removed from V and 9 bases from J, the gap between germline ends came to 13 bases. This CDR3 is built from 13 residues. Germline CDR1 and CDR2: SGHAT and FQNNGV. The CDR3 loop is CASSSNEGPEQFF. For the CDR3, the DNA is TGTGCCAGCAGCTCCAATGAGGGCCCTGAGCAGTTCTTC.

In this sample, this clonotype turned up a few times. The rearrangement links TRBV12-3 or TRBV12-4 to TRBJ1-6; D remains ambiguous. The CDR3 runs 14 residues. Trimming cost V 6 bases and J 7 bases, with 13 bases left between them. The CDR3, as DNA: TGTGCCAGCAGGCTCGACATGATGAATTCACCCCTCCACTTT. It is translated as CASRLDMMNSPLHF.

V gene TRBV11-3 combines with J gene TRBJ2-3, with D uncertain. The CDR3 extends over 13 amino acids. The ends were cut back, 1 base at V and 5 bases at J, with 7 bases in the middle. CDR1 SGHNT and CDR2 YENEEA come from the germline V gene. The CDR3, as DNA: TGTGCCAGCAGCTTAGCCCAGGAAGATACGCAGTATTTT. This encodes CASSLAQEDTQYF.

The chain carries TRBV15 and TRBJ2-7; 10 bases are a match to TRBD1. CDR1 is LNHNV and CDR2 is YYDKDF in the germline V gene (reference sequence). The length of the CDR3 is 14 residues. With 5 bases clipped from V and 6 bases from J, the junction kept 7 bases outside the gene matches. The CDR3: CATSWDRGSGEQYF. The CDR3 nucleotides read TGTGCCACCAGCTGGGACAGGGGATCCGGCGAGCAGTACTTC.

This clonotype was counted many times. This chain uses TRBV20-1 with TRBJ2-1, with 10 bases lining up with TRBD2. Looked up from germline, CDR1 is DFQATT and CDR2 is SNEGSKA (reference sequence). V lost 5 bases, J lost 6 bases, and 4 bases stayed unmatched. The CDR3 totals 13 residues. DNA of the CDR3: TGCAGTGCTGCCAGCGGGGGGGTCAATGAGCAGTTCTTC. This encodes CSAASGGVNEQFF.